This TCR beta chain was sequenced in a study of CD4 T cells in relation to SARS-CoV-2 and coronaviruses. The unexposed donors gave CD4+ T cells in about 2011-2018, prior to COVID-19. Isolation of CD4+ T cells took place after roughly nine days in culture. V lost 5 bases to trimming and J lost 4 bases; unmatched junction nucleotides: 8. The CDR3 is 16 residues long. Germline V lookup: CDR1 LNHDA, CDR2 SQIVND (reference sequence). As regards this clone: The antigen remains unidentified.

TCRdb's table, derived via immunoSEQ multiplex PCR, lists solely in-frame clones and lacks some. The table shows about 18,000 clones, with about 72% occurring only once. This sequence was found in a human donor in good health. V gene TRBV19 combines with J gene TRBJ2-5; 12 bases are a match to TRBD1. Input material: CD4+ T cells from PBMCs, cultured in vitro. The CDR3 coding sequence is TGTGCCAGTAGTTTCCGGGACAGGGGGCGTCCAGAGACCCAGTACTTC. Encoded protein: CASSFRDRGRPETQYF.